What follows are 29 T cell receptor beta chains derived from one specimen sequenced in a study of long-term antiretroviral therapy in people with HIV. The assay used was immunoSEQ (version v3.0), run at survey level. Clones were sequenced by immunoSEQ multiplex PCR, and TCRdb holds only the in-frame ones, with some missing. The sample consists of about 23,000 clones, 65% to 85% of them appearing once. The specimen was unsorted PBMCs, collected around 4.3 years after starting antiretroviral therapy. The receptor set was obtained from a man under 40 with HIV.

CDR3 coding DNA: TGTGCCAGTTCGGGGGGCTCTGGGGCCAACGTCCTGACTTTC. It is translated as CASSGGSGANVLTF. The rearrangement joins TRBV6-4 to TRBJ2-6; 7 bases map to TRBD2. Trimming removed 9 bases from V and 0 bases from J; junction bases left unmatched: 2. Looked up from germline, CDR1 is MRHNA and CDR2 is SNTAGT. The CDR3 contains 14 residues.

This clone was detected only a few times. The chain combines TRBV4-2 with TRBJ1-5, with D possibly TRBD1 on 6 matching bases. Germline V gives CDR1 LGHNA, CDR2 YNFKEQ. The CDR3 spans 17 residues. Trimming left V 0 bases short and J 6 bases short, with 18 bases between. The CDR3 reads CASSQERGGFRGQPQHF. In DNA, the CDR3 is TGTGCCAGCAGCCAAGAAAGGGGGGGTTTTCGCGGTCAGCCCCAGCATTTT.

The gene calls are TRBV4-3 and TRBJ2-2; TRBD2 matches at 13 bases. Germline V gene lookup returns CDR1 LGHNA and CDR2 YSLEER. CDR3 length: 18 amino acids. The junction had 7 bases not matched to a gene; V was cut back by 0 bases and J by 6 bases. The CDR3 coding sequence is TGCGCCAGCAGCCAAGATGAGGAACTAGCGGGAGGGCCCGGGGAGCTGTTTTTT. This gives the protein CASSQDEELAGGPGELFF.

The chain uses TRBV5-6 and TRBJ2-2; D is perhaps TRBD1 or TRBD2 (5 bases each). Germline loops: CDR1 SGHDT, CDR2 YYEEEE. This CDR3 is built from 15 residues. Trimming took 1 base from V and 5 from J, leaving 12 bases between them. This CDR3 is CASSLITGLTGELFF. The CDR3 nucleotides read TGTGCCAGCAGCTTGATCACGGGGCTGACCGGGGAGCTGTTTTTT.

The chain has TRBV30 and TRBJ1-5; D is ambiguous. The CDR3 length is 13 residues. CDR1 is GTSNPN, CDR2 SVGIG, per germline (reference sequence). The V gene lost 0 bases and the J gene lost 5 bases, with 8 bases spanning the gap. CDR3 DNA: TGTGCCTGGAGTGTAAGAGCTGATCAGCCCCAGCATTTT. Amino acid sequence: CAWSVRADQPQHF.

V usage is TRBV5-1 and J usage is TRBJ2-2; 9 bases agree with TRBD2. This CDR3 contains 16 residues. J was trimmed by 2 bases and V by 0 bases; bases with no gene match: 2. Looked up from germline, CDR1 is SGHRS and CDR2 is YFSETQ. The CDR3 bases are TGCGCCAGCAGCTTGGGACTAGCGGCAAACACCGGGGAGCTGTTTTTT. It encodes CASSLGLAANTGELFF.

This sequence joins TRBV7-9 and TRBJ1-2; D gene ambiguous. In germline, CDR1 is SEHNR, CDR2 FQNEAQ (reference sequence). CDR3 length: 15 residues. V was shortened by 4 bases and J by 4 bases, with 16 bases between the two germline ends. The CDR3 spells CASSYAGEMGYGYTF. In DNA form, the CDR3 reads TGTGCCAGCAGCTACGCTGGGGAGATGGGCTATGGCTACACCTTC.

CDR3 sequence: CASSATGTGGEQYF. In nucleotides, the CDR3 is TGTGCCAGCAGCGCGACCGGGACAGGGGGCGAGCAGTACTTC. The V call is TRBV9, the J call TRBJ2-7; 11 nucleotides align to TRBD1. Germline V gene lookup returns CDR1 SGDLS and CDR2 YYNGEE. V was clipped by 3 bases and J by 6 bases; unmatched bases: 5. This CDR3 has 14 residues.

This chain connects TRBV7-2 to TRBJ2-7; 7 bases are a match to TRBD1. The CDR3 length is 14 residues. Per germline, CDR1 SGHTA and CDR2 FQGNSA. V dropped 4 bases and J dropped 2; count of bases not matched to a gene: 5. CDR3 loop: CASSSPGTAYEQYF. As DNA, the CDR3 is TGTGCCAGCAGCTCCCCCGGGACAGCCTACGAGCAGTACTTC.

The chain joins TRBV19 to TRBJ1-4; D gene uncertain. The CDR3 is 15 amino acids. Trimming stripped 6 bases from V and 6 bases from J, with 17 bases between. Germline V gene sequence: CDR1 LNHDA, CDR2 SQIVND (reference sequence). CDR3 nucleotides: TGTGCCAGTAGGAGAACCGACCGCCCTGATGAAAAACTGTTTTTT. Its protein is CASRRTDRPDEKLFF.

This rearrangement joins TRBV6-6 to TRBJ2-7; 7 nucleotides agree with TRBD1. The CDR3 extends over 16 amino acids. Trimming at V came to 4 bases and at J to 3 bases, leaving 12 bases not matched to a gene. Per germline, CDR1 MNHNY and CDR2 SVGAGI (reference sequence). CDR3 sequence reads: CASSSTWTGINYEQYF. CDR3 DNA: TGTGCCAGCAGTTCCACGTGGACAGGAATAAACTACGAGCAGTACTTC.

This chain connects TRBV14 to TRBJ2-6, with D hard to call. The CDR3 runs 12 residues. V was cut by 5 bases and J by 2 bases, with 1 base left in between. Germline V gives CDR1 SGHDN, CDR2 FVKESK. CDR3 sequence: CASSAGANVLTF. The CDR3 region has the DNA TGTGCCAGCAGCGCTGGGGCCAACGTCCTGACTTTC.

The chain joins TRBV7-9 to TRBJ2-7; D possibly corresponds to TRBD1 (5 bases). V lost 5 bases and J lost 3, with 14 bases in between. CDR1 is SEHNR, CDR2 FQNEAQ, per germline (reference sequence). The CDR3 extends over 14 amino acids. The DNA of the CDR3 is TGTGCCAGCAGCGCAGACAGCCAGATCTACGAGCAGTACTTC. It encodes CASSADSQIYEQYF.

V gene TRBV28 combines with J gene TRBJ1-1; 10 nucleotides line up with TRBD1. Trimming cost V 10 bases and J 1 base; bases outside gene matches: 15. The CDR3 loop spans 17 amino acids. Germline V gives CDR1 MDHEN, CDR2 SYDVKM. The CDR3 sequence is CAITGPRDRGWNTEAFF. In DNA, the CDR3 is TGTGCCATCACGGGCCCCCGGGACAGGGGTTGGAACACTGAAGCTTTCTTT.

A few counts support this clone. The chain employs TRBV4-1 and TRBJ2-1; possibly TRBD1 for D (5 bases). The CDR3 totals 15 residues. Germline lookup yields CDR1 MGHRA and CDR2 YSYEKL. V was trimmed by 1 base and J by 5 bases, leaving 12 bases between them. CDR3 in amino acids: CASSQGQGSNNEQFF. DNA of the CDR3: TGCGCCAGCAGCCAAGGGCAGGGTTCGAACAATGAGCAGTTCTTC.

This clone was picked up a small number of times. The rearrangement joins TRBV2 to TRBJ2-7; TRBD1 matches 9 bases. The length of the CDR3 is 15 residues. The germline gives CDR1 SNHLY, CDR2 FYNNEI. Losses at the gene ends were 4 bases for V and 3 bases for J; bases not matched to a gene: 7. In DNA form, the CDR3 reads TGTGCCAGCAGTGGAGGGGGACAGGGCTACTACGAGCAGTACTTC. Amino acid sequence: CASSGGGQGYYEQYF. Full variable domain (outside the CDR3, taken from reference TRBV2 and TRBJ2-7): EPEVTQTPSHQVTQMGQEVILRCVPISNHLYFYWYRQILGQKVEFLVSFYNNEISEKSEIFDDQFSVERPDGSNFTLKIRSTKLEDSAMYFCASSGGGQGYYEQYFGPGTRLTVT.

The chain carries TRBV29-1 and TRBJ1-1; 7 bases agree with TRBD1. V trimming: 7 bases; J trimming: 5 bases; junction bases outside the gene matches: 4. This CDR3 has 11 residues. From germline, CDR1 is SQVTM and CDR2 ANQGSEA. The CDR3 protein is CSGDRETEAFF. The CDR3 DNA follows: TGCAGCGGCGACAGGGAAACTGAAGCTTTCTTT.

This clone came up once. This sequence joins TRBV6-6 and TRBJ2-7; D may be TRBD1 (6 bases). V shed 5 bases and J shed 5 bases, with 19 bases lying between them. This CDR3 is 15 amino acids long. CDR1 and CDR2 from the germline V gene are MNHNY and SVGAGI (reference sequence). The CDR3 loop is CASSLTGTTGNEQYF. The DNA for the CDR3 is TGTGCCAGCAGTCTCACCGGGACCACAGGGAACGAGCAGTACTTC.

The count of this clone is one. The chain is built from TRBV11-2 and TRBJ2-1; 10 bases line up with TRBD2. The germline CDR1 and CDR2 sequences are SGHAT and FQNNGV. Trimming cost V 5 bases and J 2 bases; bases outside gene matches: 3. The CDR3 spans 15 residues. The CDR3 DNA reads TGTGCCAGCAGCCAACTAGCGGGGACCTACAATGAGCAGTTCTTC. As protein: CASSQLAGTYNEQFF.

The V and J genes are TRBV5-1 and TRBJ2-7; unclear D gene. Per germline, CDR1 SGHRS and CDR2 YFSETQ. CDR3 length: 12 residues. V lost 0 bases to trimming and J lost 4 bases, with 5 bases between them. The CDR3 spells CASSLGVYEQYF. CDR3 DNA: TGCGCCAGCAGCTTGGGAGTTTACGAGCAGTACTTC.

V gene TRBV5-5 combines with J gene TRBJ2-1; TRBD2 might be the D (5 bases). Germline V lookup: CDR1 SGHKS, CDR2 YYEKEE (reference sequence). The ends were cut back, 0 bases at V and 5 bases at J, with 12 bases in the middle. The CDR3 extends over 15 amino acids. This CDR3 is CASSLELGPHNEQFF. The CDR3 nucleotides read TGTGCCAGCAGCTTGGAACTAGGGCCCCACAATGAGCAGTTCTTC.

V is TRBV6-5 and J is TRBJ2-5; unclear D gene. V was shortened by 5 bases and J by 4 bases, with 11 bases between the two germline ends. The CDR3 has 13 residues. CDR1 is MNHEY, CDR2 SVGAGI, per germline. The DNA for the CDR3 is TGTGCCAGCAGTCGCGGACGAGCAGAGACCCAGTACTTC. Translated, it gives CASSRGRAETQYF.

The chain is built from TRBV15 and TRBJ1-1; tentatively, D is TRBD1 (5 bases). CDR3 length equals 12 residues. Germline CDR1 reads LNHNV; CDR2 reads YYDKDF (reference sequence). Trimming shortened V by 3 bases and J by 10 bases, and 12 bases separated the two germline ends. The DNA of the CDR3 is TGTGCCACCAGCAGGACAGAGATTGTAGCTTTCTTT. Translated, it gives CATSRTEIVAFF.

V and J are TRBV13 and TRBJ2-3; TRBD2 is a possible D gene (5 bases). V was shortened by 5 bases and J by 4 bases, with 13 bases between the two germline ends. The CDR3 runs 14 residues. Germline V gene data show CDR1 as PRHDT and CDR2 as FYEKMQ (reference sequence). In DNA form, the CDR3 reads TGTGCCAGCAGCCGACCTCCGAGGGCAGATACGCAGTATTTT. This gives the protein CASSRPPRADTQYF.

CDR3 nucleotide sequence: TGTGCCAGCAGTGGAGAGACCCAGTACTTC. Translated: CASSGETQYF. This chain uses TRBV2 with TRBJ2-5; D is unresolved. The V gene's germline CDR1 is SNHLY and CDR2 FYNNEI. CDR3 size: 10 residues. V was trimmed by 4 bases and J by 4 bases, leaving 1 base between them.

Comment on this clone: At one of its ends the junction is not consistent with the germline gene, which may arise from a read error. The chain recombines TRBV28 with TRBJ2-5, with D perhaps matching TRBD2 (6 bases). The CDR3 runs to 12 residues. Germline V lookup: CDR1 MDHEN, CDR2 SYDVKM. This chain's CDR3 is CASKPTARDWNF. DNA for the CDR3: TGTGCCAGCAAACCTACCGCGCGGGATTGGAACTTC.

V and J are TRBV4-2 and TRBJ2-7; 8 bases agree with TRBD2. The germline CDR1 and CDR2 sequences are LGHNA and YNFKEQ. V was pared by 0 bases and J by 0 bases, with 1 base of the junction left unmatched. This CDR3 spans 15 amino acids. The CDR3: CASSQEAGVSYEQYF. CDR3 in DNA: TGTGCCAGCAGCCAAGAAGCGGGGGTCTCCTACGAGCAGTACTTC.

This sequence joins TRBV4-3 and TRBJ2-2; D is uncertain. Germline loops: CDR1 LGHNA, CDR2 YSLEER. Trimming removed 1 base at V and 7 bases at J, with 1 base between. The CDR3 length is 11 residues. CDR3 amino acids: CASSQGGELFF. CDR3 in DNA: TGCGCCAGCAGCCAAGGCGGGGAGCTGTTTTTT.

This clone has just one count. The J gene is TRBJ2-7, the V gene TRBV10-1; no clear D gene. This CDR3 spans 12 amino acids. CDR1 and CDR2 from the germline V gene are WNHNN and SYGVQD (reference sequence). Trimming removed 3 bases from V and 2 bases from J, with 5 bases in between. The DNA for the CDR3 is TGCGCCAGCAGTGACGGTACCTACGAGCAGTACTTC. It codes for CASSDGTYEQYF.